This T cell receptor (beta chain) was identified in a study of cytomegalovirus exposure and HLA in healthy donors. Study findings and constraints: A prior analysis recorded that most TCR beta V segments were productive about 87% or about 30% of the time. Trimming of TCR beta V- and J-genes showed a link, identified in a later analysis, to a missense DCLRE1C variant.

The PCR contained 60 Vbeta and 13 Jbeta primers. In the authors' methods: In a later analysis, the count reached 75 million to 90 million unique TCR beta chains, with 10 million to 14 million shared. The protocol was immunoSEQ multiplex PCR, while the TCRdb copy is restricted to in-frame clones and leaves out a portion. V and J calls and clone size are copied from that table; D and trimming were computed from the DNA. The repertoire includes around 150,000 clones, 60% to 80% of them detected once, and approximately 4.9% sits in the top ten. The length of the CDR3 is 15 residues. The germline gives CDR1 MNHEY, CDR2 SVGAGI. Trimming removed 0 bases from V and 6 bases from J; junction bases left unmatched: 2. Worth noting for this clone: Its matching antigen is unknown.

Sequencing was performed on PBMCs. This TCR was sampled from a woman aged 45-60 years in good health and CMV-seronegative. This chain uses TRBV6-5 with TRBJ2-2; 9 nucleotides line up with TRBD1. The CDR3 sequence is CASSYSWTGAGELFF. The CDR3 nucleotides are TGTGCCAGCAGTTACTCTTGGACAGGGGCCGGGGAGCTGTTTTTT.